The rows below give T cell receptor beta chains drawn from one sample of a study of molecular identifiers for immune sequencing clone quantification. TCRdb re-analysed the PCR reads in MiXCR, keeping a single row per CDR3 protein. The sample includes around 470,000 distinct CDR3 sequences, about 26% seen only once; the top ten take approximately 0.8%. The specimen sequenced was naive CD8+ T cells from blood, with Jurkat cell RNA spiked in. Receptors originate from a human donor in good health. Some libraries in this study had Jurkat cell RNA spiked in. CDR3s include the opening cysteine and the closing phenylalanine or tryptophan. D genes are given only for firm matches. The size entry is marked missing in some rows and otherwise reads once, few, many or a size class.

j_gene	abundance	len	d_gene	v_gene	CDR3nt	CDR3aa
TRBJ1-1	many	13	-	TRBV13	TGTGCCAGCAGCGTCATGTTATCTTATGAAGCTTTCTTT	CASSVMLSYEAFF
TRBJ2-2	-	19	-	TRBV7-6	TGTGCCAGCAGCCCTCCCCGTTTGGGGGTTATAAGGGACACCGGGGAGCTGTTTTTT	CASSPPRLGVIRDTGELFF
TRBJ2-5	-	15	TRBD2	TRBV6-2/TRBV6-3	TGTGCCAGCAGCTCCCCGCTTGCGGGGGAAGAGACCCAGTACTTC	CASSSPLAGEETQYF
TRBJ1-1	few	13	-	TRBV5-1	TGCGCCAGCAGCTTTACAGGGTCGAATGAAGCTTTCTTT	CASSFTGSNEAFF
TRBJ2-7	-	16	TRBD2	TRBV4-3	TGCGCCAGCAGCCAAGTAGGGGGACTAGCTCACTACGAGCAGTACTTC	CASSQVGGLAHYEQYF
TRBJ2-2	-	16	-	TRBV7-9	TGTGCCAGCAGCTTCGGAGGGGGCGGAGACACCGGGGAGCTGTTTTTT	CASSFGGGGDTGELFF
TRBJ2-5	few	16	-	TRBV28	TGTGCCAGCAGTTTAATGTTTCGGCCAGACCAAGAGACCCAGTACTTC	CASSLMFRPDQETQYF
TRBJ2-3	many	14	-	TRBV15	TGTGCCACCAGCAGTGTTTATAACGCAGATACGCAGTATTTT	CATSSVYNADTQYF
TRBJ1-2	few	12	TRBD1	TRBV20-1	TGCAGTGCTAGGGGGACAGGTGTGGACTACACCTTC	CSARGTGVDYTF
TRBJ2-7	-	14	TRBD2	TRBV9	TGTGCCAGCAGCGTAGGGGAGGGGCCCTACGAGCAGTACTTC	CASSVGEGPYEQYF
TRBJ2-5	few	15	-	TRBV19	TGTGCCAGGGGGCGGGACAGCAAATGGGTAGAGACCCAGTACTTC	CARGRDSKWVETQYF
TRBJ2-5	few	14	-	TRBV2	TGTGCCAGCAGGACCGGAGGCAACCAAGAGACCCAGTACTTC	CASRTGGNQETQYF
TRBJ1-1	few	15	-	TRBV4-1	TGCGCCAGCAGCTCACCTTCCCAGGGCATGGGGGAAGCTTTCTTT	CASSSPSQGMGEAFF
TRBJ2-7	few	12	-	TRBV11-2	TGTGCCAGCAGCTTAGATTCCACAGAGCAGTACTTC	CASSLDSTEQYF
TRBJ1-4	few	13	-	TRBV30	TGTGCCTGGATGGGGGTAGGAATTGGAAAACTGTTTTTT	CAWMGVGIGKLFF
TRBJ2-7	-	14	-	TRBV25-1	TGTGCCAGCAGTGTGCTTGAGGGACCCTACGAGCAGTACTTC	CASSVLEGPYEQYF
TRBJ2-4	many	20	TRBD2	TRBV12-3/TRBV12-4	TGTGCCAGCAGTTTGAGCGGGGGGGCCGAACTTCTAGTGGCCAAAAACATTCAGTACTTC	CASSLSGGAELLVAKNIQYF
TRBJ2-3	-	14	-	TRBV2	TGTGCCAGCAGTGATGGGGGGCGGGCAGATACGCAGTATTTT	CASSDGGRADTQYF
TRBJ2-6	many	14	-	TRBV9	TGTGCCAGCAGCGGAACCTCTGGGGCCAACGTCCTGACTTTC	CASSGTSGANVLTF
TRBJ2-3	many	17	TRBD2	TRBV2	TGTGCCAGCAGTGAAGGACTAGCGGGGACTAGCACAGATACGCAGTATTTT	CASSEGLAGTSTDTQYF
TRBJ2-5	many	16	TRBD2	TRBV5-1	TGCGCCAGCAGCTTAACCGGGACTAGCGGATTAGAGACCCAGTACTTC	CASSLTGTSGLETQYF
TRBJ1-5	many	14	TRBD1	TRBV28	TGTGCCAGCAGTTACGACAGGGGACGTCAGCCCCAGCATTTT	CASSYDRGRQPQHF
TRBJ2-3	-	16	TRBD2	TRBV6-2/TRBV6-3	TGTGCCAGCAGGACTCCGGGACTAGCGTCGGCAGATACGCAGTATTTT	CASRTPGLASADTQYF
TRBJ1-4	-	15	TRBD1	TRBV5-6	TGTGCCAGCAGCTTAGGGGACAGGGGAGGTGAAAAACTGTTTTTT	CASSLGDRGGEKLFF
TRBJ2-2	few	15	TRBD2	TRBV6-5	TGTGCCAGCAGTCTCGGGACTAGCTTGGCCGGGGAGCTGTTTTTT	CASSLGTSLAGELFF
TRBJ2-2	few	16	TRBD2	TRBV9	TGTGCCAGCAGCCCTTTTCAGCGGGGGAACACCGGGGAGCTGTTTTTT	CASSPFQRGNTGELFF
TRBJ2-5	few	17	-	TRBV27	TGTGCCAGCAGTCCCCCCGGCGGGGAGGAGGGCCAAGAGACCCAGTACTTC	CASSPPGGEEGQETQYF
TRBJ1-5	many	13	-	TRBV20-1	TGCAGTGCTAGAGAAGTAGATTATCAGCCCCAGCATTTT	CSAREVDYQPQHF
TRBJ2-7	-	12	-	TRBV5-5	TGTGTCAGCAGCCAGGGCCCCTACGAGCAGTACTTC	CVSSQGPYEQYF
TRBJ2-7	-	18	TRBD2	TRBV4-1	TGCGCCAGCAGCCAAGAATGGCCTAGCGGGTTTTCCACCTACGAGCAGTACTTC	CASSQEWPSGFSTYEQYF
TRBJ1-2	-	12	-	TRBV12-5	TGTGCTAGTGGTTTGTTAGGGGATGGCTACACCTTC	CASGLLGDGYTF
TRBJ2-2	many	16	TRBD2	TRBV2	TGTGCCAGCAGTGTCTATACGGGAGGCTGGACCGGGGAGCTGTTTTTT	CASSVYTGGWTGELFF
TRBJ1-5	few	17	-	TRBV10-3	TGTGCCATCAGTGAGTCAGAGGCAGCGCCGGGCAATCAGCCCCAGCATTTT	CAISESEAAPGNQPQHF
TRBJ1-1	once	14	-	TRBV6-2/TRBV6-3	TGTGCCGGGAGTTACCCTTCGGGGTGGCCCGGACAATATTTT	CAGSYPSGWPGQYF
TRBJ2-7	few	15	TRBD2	TRBV6-5	TGTGCCAGCAGAGCTACCCGGGACTACTCTCTCGAGCAGTACTTC	CASRATRDYSLEQYF
TRBJ1-1	few	17	TRBD1	TRBV3-1	TGTGCCAGCAGCCCAAGCGGGCAGGGGGCGGCGGACACTGAAGCTTTCTTT	CASSPSGQGAADTEAFF
TRBJ1-1	many	13	-	TRBV4-1	TGCGCCAGCAGCCACAGACAGGACTATGAAGCTTTCTTT	CASSHRQDYEAFF
TRBJ2-7	few	15	TRBD2	TRBV7-2	TGTGCCAGCAGCGCTTGGACTAGCCTCTCCTACGAGCAGTACTTC	CASSAWTSLSYEQYF
TRBJ1-2	-	14	-	TRBV3-1	TGTGCCAGCAGCCAAGCGGACAGCCTTTATGGCTACACCTTC	CASSQADSLYGYTF
TRBJ2-1	-	15	TRBD2	TRBV20-1	TGCAGTGCTACCGGGGCTAGCGGGAGGTGGTTGGAGCAGTTCTTC	CSATGASGRWLEQFF
TRBJ2-5	many	16	TRBD2	TRBV5-4	TGTGCCAGCAGCCGTACGGCTAGCGGGTACCAAGAGACCCAGTACTTC	CASSRTASGYQETQYF
TRBJ1-1	-	13	-	TRBV5-4	TGTGCCAGCACCCCACCGGGGAGGACTGAAGCTTTCTTT	CASTPPGRTEAFF
TRBJ1-1	few	13	-	TRBV30	TGTGCCTGGAGTTGGCAGATCAACACTGAAGCTTTCTTT	CAWSWQINTEAFF
TRBJ1-3	few	15	-	TRBV3-1	TGTGCCAGCAGCCAAGATCAGAGCTCTGGAAACACCATATATTTT	CASSQDQSSGNTIYF
TRBJ2-7	-	13	-	TRBV11-2	TGTGCCAGCAGCTTATCTCCTTCGGACGAGCAGTACTTC	CASSLSPSDEQYF
TRBJ2-7	once	12	-	TRBV5-3	TGTGCCAGCAGCTTTTATTCCTACGAGCAGTACTTC	CASSFYSYEQYF
TRBJ1-5	few	16	TRBD1	TRBV6-2/TRBV6-3	TGTGCCAGCAGTTGGGGATTAAGACAGGGGGGTCAGCCCCAGCATTTT	CASSWGLRQGGQPQHF
TRBJ2-7	-	15	TRBD2	TRBV6-5	TGTGCCAGCAGTTACGGGGCTAGCGGATCCTACGAGCAGTACTTC	CASSYGASGSYEQYF
TRBJ2-1	many	16	-	TRBV20-1	TGCAGTGCCCGGTCCCCAGCGGGTTCCTCCTACAATGAGCAGTTCTTC	CSARSPAGSSYNEQFF